These T cell receptor beta chains were read from a single sample in a study of T cells after somatic rescue of genetic block. Here immunoSEQ multiplex PCR was the method, and the copy in TCRdb shows in-frame clones only, minus some. The data contain tens of thousands of clones, approximately 90% of them singletons. Sequenced input: peripheral blood mononuclear cells (PBMCs). These receptors were taken from a man aged 25-45 years. Each CDR3 is given with its conserved first and last residue. A D gene is named only where the DNA matches it firmly. Expanded clones get a size class; other rows say once, few or many, or leave the size out.

.	TRBJ2-5	few	TRBV27	TGTGCCAGCAGTTCCCTAGTCGGGAGCAGCGAGACCCAGTACTTC	CASSSLVGSSETQYF
.	TRBJ2-2	.	TRBV28	TGTGCCACTGCTCCGACAACGGGCACCGGGGAGCTGTTTTTT	CATAPTTGTGELFF
TRBD1	TRBJ1-4	once	TRBV25-1	TGTGCCAGCAGTGAGGGGACAGGGCCTAATGAAAAACTGTTTTTT	CASSEGTGPNEKLFF
.	TRBJ2-7	.	TRBV2	TGTGCCAGCAGTGATTCAGGAATTCCCTACGAGCAGTACTTC	CASSDSGIPYEQYF
TRBD1	TRBJ2-2	.	TRBV5-4	TGTGCCAGCAGCTCAATAATGGACAGGGGGAACGCCGGGGAGCTGTTTTTT	CASSSIMDRGNAGELFF
.	TRBJ2-2	.	TRBV5-4	TGTGCCAGCAGCTTGGACATAGTTAGCGGGGAGCTGTTTTTT	CASSLDIVSGELFF
.	TRBJ2-2	.	TRBV5-1	TGCGCCAGCAGCGACAACAGGGTACGGGGCACCGGGGAGCTGTTTTTT	CASSDNRVRGTGELFF
.	TRBJ2-7	.	TRBV6-1	TGTGCCAGCAGTGAAGAGTCGGGTTGGGAGCAGTACTTC	CASSEESGWEQYF
TRBD1	TRBJ1-6	.	TRBV6-5	TGTGCCAGCACTATCCAGGGGGCCCGTTCACCCCTCCACTTT	CASTIQGARSPLHF
.	TRBJ1-5	once	TRBV7-2	TGTGCCAGCAGCTTAGGGCTGGGGACACCTAATCAGCCCCAGCATTTT	CASSLGLGTPNQPQHF
TRBD1	TRBJ2-7	.	TRBV6-1	TGTGCCAGCTGCTTACAGGGGTCCTACGAGCAGTACTTC	CASCLQGSYEQYF
.	TRBJ2-5	.	TRBV7-2	TGTGCCAGCAGCTTGCCCCCTGGGGAGCGAGAGACCCAGTACTTC	CASSLPPGERETQYF
TRBD1	TRBJ2-1	.	TRBV5-1	TGCGCCAGCAGCTCTGGACAGGGAAAGGTTGAGCAGTTCTTC	CASSSGQGKVEQFF
.	TRBJ2-1	.	TRBV4-1	TGCGCCAGCAGCCAAACCAACTATGAGCAGTTCTTC	CASSQTNYEQFF
TRBD1	TRBJ1-1	.	TRBV5-4	TGTGCCAGCAGTTTCGACAGGGGGTACACTGAAGCTTTCTTT	CASSFDRGYTEAFF
.	TRBJ1-5	.	TRBV9	TGTGCCAGCAGCGAAACAGGTTACAATCAGCCCCAGCATTTT	CASSETGYNQPQHF
TRBD2	TRBJ2-1	.	TRBV11-2	TGTGCCAGCAGCTTAGGTGGGAGGGCCAGCTACAATGAGCAGTTCTTC	CASSLGGRASYNEQFF
.	TRBJ1-1	once	TRBV7-2	TGTGCCAGCAGCTTAAATGTCGGGCAGAACACTGAAGCTTTCTTT	CASSLNVGQNTEAFF
TRBD1	TRBJ1-5	.	TRBV15	TGTGCCACCAGCAGAGAACAGGGGGCATATCAGCCCCAGCATTTT	CATSREQGAYQPQHF
.	TRBJ2-1	once	TRBV4-1	TGCGCCAGCAGCCAAGATAACGGGGAGGACGTTTCGCAGTTCTTC	CASSQDNGEDVSQFF
.	TRBJ2-1	.	TRBV7-2	TGTGCCAGCAGCTTAGGACCGAACTCCTACAATGAGCAGTTCTTC	CASSLGPNSYNEQFF
.	TRBJ1-6	.	TRBV27	TGTGCCAGCAGTTTTATAGTAATATCACCCCTCCACTTT	CASSFIVISPLHF
.	TRBJ1-2	.	TRBV6-6	TGTGCCAGCAGGGCACAGGGCATCTATGGCTACACCTTC	CASRAQGIYGYTF
.	TRBJ2-2	.	TRBV7-3	TGTGCCAGCAGTTCCACCGGGGAGCTGTTTTTT	CASSSTGELFF
.	TRBJ1-1	.	TRBV7-2	TGTGCCAGCAGCCCCTCGGGCGTGGGCACTGAAGCTTTCTTT	CASSPSGVGTEAFF
.	TRBJ1-6	.	TRBV19	TGTGCCAGTAGTCTCAAACCGAGTAATTCACCCCTCCACTTT	CASSLKPSNSPLHF
.	TRBJ2-3	.	TRBV5-1	TGCGCCAGCTCTTCCGATAACGGAGATACGCAGTATTTT	CASSSDNGDTQYF
.	TRBJ2-7	.	TRBV7-9	TGTGCCAGCAGCTCTCGCAGCAAAGGGAGTACCCTCTACGAGCAGTACTTC	CASSSRSKGSTLYEQYF
TRBD1	TRBJ2-2	.	TRBV9	TGTGCCAGCAGCCCCTCGACGGGCGGGTGGGGACAGGGTAGGACCGGGGAGCTGTTTTTT	CASSPSTGGWGQGRTGELFF
.	TRBJ2-1	.	TRBV7-9	TGTGCCAGCAGCCTCGGTAGAGGCTACAATGAGCAGTTCTTC	CASSLGRGYNEQFF
.	TRBJ1-1	.	TRBV29-1	TGCAGCGTTGAAGCCCTCAGAGGGTTCTCTGTTGTGACTGAAGCTTTCTTT	CSVEALRGFSVVTEAFF
.	TRBJ2-2	.	TRBV21-1	TGTGCCAGCAGCAAGCGGGGGGTGAACACCGGGGAGCTGTTTTTT	CASSKRGVNTGELFF
.	TRBJ2-7	.	TRBV9	TGTGCCAGCAGCGTAGGCTGGGGGGCCCACGAGCAGTACTTC	CASSVGWGAHEQYF
TRBD1	TRBJ2-2	.	TRBV7-9	TGTGCCAGCAGCCTCCGGGACAGGGTCCTTGGCGGGGAGCTGTTTTTT	CASSLRDRVLGGELFF
.	TRBJ2-6	.	TRBV5-1	TGCGCCAGCATACCGGGGGCTGGGGCCAACGTCCTGACTTTC	CASIPGAGANVLTF
.	TRBJ1-4	many	TRBV7-9	TGTGCCAGCAGCCCGACGTCGGAAAAACTGTTTTTT	CASSPTSEKLFF
TRBD1	TRBJ1-2	.	TRBV2	TGTGCCAGCAGAACCGGACAGGGTGAGGGCTACACCTTC	CASRTGQGEGYTF
TRBD1	TRBJ2-3	.	TRBV5-4	TGTGCCAGCAGCTCCGGGACAGCTGTAGGCACAGATACGCAGTATTTT	CASSSGTAVGTDTQYF
TRBD1	TRBJ2-2	once	TRBV6-4	TGTGCCAGCAGCCAGGGGCAGGGGGACGCCGGGGAGCTGTTTTTT	CASSQGQGDAGELFF
.	TRBJ2-5	once	TRBV4-2	TGTGCCAGCAGCCGACCGGACCAACGGGGAGAGACCCAGTACTTC	CASSRPDQRGETQYF
.	TRBJ2-1	.	TRBV4-1	TGCGCCAGCAGCCTTAACGGGCTTCTCAATGAGCAGTTCTTC	CASSLNGLLNEQFF
TRBD1	TRBJ2-5	.	TRBV5-1	TGCGCCAGCAGCGCAACAGGGGGCAGAGAGACCCAGTACTTC	CASSATGGRETQYF
.	TRBJ1-1	.	TRBV11-2	TGTGCCAGCAGCAGCCGATGGGCGGGGGGAGCTTTCTTT	CASSSRWAGGAFF
.	TRBJ2-2	.	TRBV5-1	TGCGCCAGCAGCTTGGATGGGAACGCCGGGGAGCTGTTTTTT	CASSLDGNAGELFF
.	TRBJ1-1	.	TRBV27	TGTGCCAGCAGTTCCCGGGTCCGAGCTAGCACTGAAGCTTTCTTT	CASSSRVRASTEAFF
.	TRBJ1-6	.	TRBV9	TGTGCCAGCAGCCGGCTCGGGACTAATTCACCCCTCCACTTT	CASSRLGTNSPLHF
.	TRBJ1-2	.	TRBV28	TGTGCCAGCAGAAACATGAGGGGCTACACCTTC	CASRNMRGYTF
.	TRBJ2-6	.	TRBV9	TGTGCCAGCAGCGTGGCTGGGGCCAACGTCCTGACTTTC	CASSVAGANVLTF
.	TRBJ2-3	.	TRBV7-2	TGTGCCAGCAGCTTGATGGGGTTGGATACGCAGTATTTT	CASSLMGLDTQYF
.	TRBJ1-2	.	TRBV7-9	TGTGCCAGCAGCCACCGGGACAATAACTATGGCTACACCTTC	CASSHRDNNYGYTF